The T cell receptor beta chain under discussion was sequenced for a study of beta chain features in type 1 diabetes. Study-level information: The number of sorted cells examined across all samples was around 110 million.

On this clone: Its target is unknown.

Study conclusions and caveats: Insertions were fewer and deletions more numerous at VDJ junctions in type 1 diabetes patients.

Each of the sorted populations had a purity greater than 95%. The germline gives CDR1 MGHRA, CDR2 YSYEKL. V dropped 4 bases and J dropped 4; count of bases not matched to a gene: 8. This CDR3 spans 15 amino acids. What was sequenced were expressed TCRB transcripts, since all of the isolated RNA had been reverse transcribed. Approximately 3.5 million reads was the average for naive, central memory and regulatory T cell samples. Generated by immunoSEQ multiplex PCR, the TCRdb table keeps only in-frame clones and is missing some. The table records more than 120,000 clones, about 10% of them present only once.

The sample comprised naive CD4+ T cells from blood. The V call is TRBV4-1, the J call TRBJ2-5; the match to TRBD1 covers 8 bases. The clonotype originates from a man aged 18 to 29 in good health. The CDR3 sequence is CASSPEAGGRETQYF. The CDR3 region has the DNA TGCGCCAGCAGCCCTGAGGCAGGGGGCAGAGAGACCCAGTACTTC.